This TCR beta chain was retrieved from a study of OX40 agonist ivuxolimab in advanced cancers. The wider study: In three patients, partial responses were observed, one with hepatocellular carcinoma and two with cutaneous melanoma. The study's findings and limits: Partial responders at 0.1-3.0 mg/kg had among the lowest clonal expansion. Within 6 weeks, CD4+ and CD8+ blood T cells expanded clonally at 0.1 to 3.0 mg/kg.

Turning to this clone: Its antigen is not known.

Sequencing was performed with immunoSEQ multiplex PCR; in TCRdb, only in-frame clones are kept and a portion is missing. This sample has about 68,000 clones, with 70% to 85% found just once. The CDR3 length is 15 residues. Per germline, CDR1 SGHRS and CDR2 YFSETQ. With 0 bases removed from V and 6 bases from J, the gap between germline ends came to 12 bases. This clonotype was obtained from an adult with an advanced solid tumor such as melanoma, head and neck, liver or kidney cancer. The rearrangement uses TRBV5-1 and TRBJ2-2; tentative D call: TRBD1 (5 bases). The material sequenced was CD4+ or CD8+ T cells sorted from blood, taken in a trial of the OX40 agonist ivuxolimab. The DNA for the CDR3 is TGCGCCAGCAGCTTGGATGGCCCCAGGGCCGGGGAGCTGTTTTTT. As protein: CASSLDGPRAGELFF.